This T cell receptor beta chain was documented in a study of blood T cell repertoires in COVID-19. About the research overall: Donors in the United States, Italy and Spain gave samples during acute or convalescent COVID-19. PBMCs, B-cell-depleted T cells, or T cells were the source of the cDNA or gDNA that made up the material.

In the source study's methods: For nucleated cells, counts were estimated from reference gene primer amplification. Measured with immunoSEQ multiplex PCR; TCRdb has only the in-frame clones, and not every one. From that table come the V and J calls and clone size; the DNA was used to work out D and trimming. The data contain about 99,000 clones, roughly 87% of them singletons. From germline, CDR1 is SQVTM and CDR2 ANQGSEA. V was clipped by 7 bases and J by 7 bases, with 11 bases between them. CDR3 size: 11 residues. Sequenced material: peripheral blood. The chain couples TRBV29-1 to TRBJ2-1; the D gene is possibly TRBD2 (6 bases). The origin of this receptor is a man in his fifties in a cohort sampled during active COVID-19. CDR3 sequence reads: CSGRLVNEQFF. CDR3 DNA: TGCAGCGGCCGACTAGTTAATGAGCAGTTCTTC.